This T cell receptor beta chain was documented in a study of T cell repertoires in cytomegalovirus infection. Whole-study context: CMV infection plus the matching HLA type was flagged by public TCR beta signatures.

As concerns this clonotype: Its specificity is unknown. One end of the junction fails to match germline, which may point to a read error.

Findings and limits, study-wide: Predominance within the ex vivo response was attributable to HLA-C-restricted CMV-specific TCR beta clonotypes. Summed frequency of shared TCR beta families picked out CMV carriers who also had the relevant HLA.

Germline CDR1 is LNHDA and CDR2 is SQIVND (reference sequence). The CDR3 consists of 15 residues. TCRdb passed the reads through MiXCR, listing each CDR3 protein once. The table has some 680,000 distinct CDR3 sequences, 35% seen once; the top ten hold roughly 2.9%. This chain links TRBV19 with TRBJ1-5; D is unresolved. What was sequenced was PBMCs. The source of this sequence is a human donor in good health (CMV status not recorded). Some clones in this sample may be carry-over from other donors' samples. The CDR3 coding sequence is TGTGACAGTAGTATGTTTCAACAGCCGAATCAGCCCCAGCATTTT. Protein product: CDSSMFQQPNQPQHF.